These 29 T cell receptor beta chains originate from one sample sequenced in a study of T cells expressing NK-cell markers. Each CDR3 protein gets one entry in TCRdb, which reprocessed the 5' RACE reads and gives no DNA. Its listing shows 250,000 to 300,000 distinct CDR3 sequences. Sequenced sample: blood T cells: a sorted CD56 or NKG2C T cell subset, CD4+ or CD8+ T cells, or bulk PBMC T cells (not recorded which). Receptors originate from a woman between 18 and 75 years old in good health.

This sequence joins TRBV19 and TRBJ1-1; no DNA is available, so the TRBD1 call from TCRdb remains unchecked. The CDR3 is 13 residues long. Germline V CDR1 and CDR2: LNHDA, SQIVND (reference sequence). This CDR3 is CATREVRYTEAFF.

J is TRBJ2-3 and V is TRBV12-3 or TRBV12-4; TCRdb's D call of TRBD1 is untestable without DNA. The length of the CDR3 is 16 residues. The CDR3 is CASSLVGTSSTDTQYF.

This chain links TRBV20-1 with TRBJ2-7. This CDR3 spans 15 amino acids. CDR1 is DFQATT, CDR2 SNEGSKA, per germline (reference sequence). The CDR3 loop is CSARVSAKGSYEQYF.

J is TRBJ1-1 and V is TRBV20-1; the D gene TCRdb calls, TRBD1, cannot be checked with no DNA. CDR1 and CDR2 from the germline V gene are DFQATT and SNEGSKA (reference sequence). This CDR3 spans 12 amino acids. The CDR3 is CSAWGLNTEAFF.

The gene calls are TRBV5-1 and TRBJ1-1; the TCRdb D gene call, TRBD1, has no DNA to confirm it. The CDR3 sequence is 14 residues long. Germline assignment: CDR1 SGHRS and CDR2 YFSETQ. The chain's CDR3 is CASSLLTGETEAFF. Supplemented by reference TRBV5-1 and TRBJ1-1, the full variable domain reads KAGVTQTPRYLIKTRGQQVTLSCSPISGHRSVSWYQQTPGQGLQFLFEYFSETQRNKGNFPGRFSGRQFSNSRSEMNVSTLELGDSALYLCASSLLTGETEAFFGQGTRLTVV.

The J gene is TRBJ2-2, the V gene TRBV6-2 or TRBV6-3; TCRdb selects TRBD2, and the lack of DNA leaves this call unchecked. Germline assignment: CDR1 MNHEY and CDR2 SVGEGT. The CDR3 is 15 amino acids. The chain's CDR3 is CASSYGLAETGELFF.

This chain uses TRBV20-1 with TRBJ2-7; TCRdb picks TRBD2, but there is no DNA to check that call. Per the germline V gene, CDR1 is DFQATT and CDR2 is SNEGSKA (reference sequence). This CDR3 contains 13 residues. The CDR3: CSANPSGAYEQYF.

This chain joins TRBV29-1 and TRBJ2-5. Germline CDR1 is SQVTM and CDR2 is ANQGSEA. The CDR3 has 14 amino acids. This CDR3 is CSVERVRLRETQYF.

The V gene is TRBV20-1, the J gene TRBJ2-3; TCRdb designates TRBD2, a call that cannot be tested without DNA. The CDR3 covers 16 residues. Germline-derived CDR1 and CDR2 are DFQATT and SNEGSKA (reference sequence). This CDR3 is CSARETRGPAGRTQYF.

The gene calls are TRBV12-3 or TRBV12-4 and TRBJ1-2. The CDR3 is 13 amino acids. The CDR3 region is CASSYRTGYGYTF.

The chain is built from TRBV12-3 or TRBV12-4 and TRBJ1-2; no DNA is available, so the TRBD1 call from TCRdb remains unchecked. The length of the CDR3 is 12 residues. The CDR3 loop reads CASTPEGYGYTF.

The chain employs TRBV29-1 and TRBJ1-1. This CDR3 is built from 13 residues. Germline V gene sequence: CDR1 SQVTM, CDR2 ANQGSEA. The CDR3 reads CSAAGRKDTEAFF.

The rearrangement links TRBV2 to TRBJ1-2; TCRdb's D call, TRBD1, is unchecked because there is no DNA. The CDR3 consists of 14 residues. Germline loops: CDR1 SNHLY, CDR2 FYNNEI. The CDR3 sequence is CASSKALGWWGYTF. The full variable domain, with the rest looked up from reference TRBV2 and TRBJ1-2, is EPEVTQTPSHQVTQMGQEVILRCVPISNHLYFYWYRQILGQKVEFLVSFYNNEISEKSEIFDDQFSVERPDGSNFTLKIRSTKLEDSAMYFCASSKALGWWGYTFGSGTRLTVV.

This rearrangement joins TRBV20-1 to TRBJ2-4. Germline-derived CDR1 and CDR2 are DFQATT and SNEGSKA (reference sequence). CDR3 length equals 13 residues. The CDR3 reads CSAGLIAKNIQYF.

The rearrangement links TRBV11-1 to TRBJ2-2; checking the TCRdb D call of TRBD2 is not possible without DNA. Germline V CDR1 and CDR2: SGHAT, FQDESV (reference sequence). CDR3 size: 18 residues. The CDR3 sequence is CASSPKTSGGYFAGELFF.

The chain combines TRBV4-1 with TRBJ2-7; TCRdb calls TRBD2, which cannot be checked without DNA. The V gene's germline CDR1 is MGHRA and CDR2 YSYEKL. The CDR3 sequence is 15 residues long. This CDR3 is CASSQDRAGIYEQYF.

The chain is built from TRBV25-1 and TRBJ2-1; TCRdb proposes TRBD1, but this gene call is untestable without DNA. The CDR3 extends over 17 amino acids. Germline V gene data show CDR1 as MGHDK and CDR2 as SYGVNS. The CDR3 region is CASSEPRQGGYHNEQFF.

CDR3 in amino acids: CSARDLGSGTDTQYF. The chain links TRBV20-1 to TRBJ2-3. In germline, CDR1 is DFQATT, CDR2 SNEGSKA (reference sequence). The CDR3 runs to 15 residues.

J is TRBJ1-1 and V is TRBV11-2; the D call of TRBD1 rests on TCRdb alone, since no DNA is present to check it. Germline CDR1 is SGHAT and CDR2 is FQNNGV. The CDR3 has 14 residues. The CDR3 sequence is CASSFTGLAAEAFF.

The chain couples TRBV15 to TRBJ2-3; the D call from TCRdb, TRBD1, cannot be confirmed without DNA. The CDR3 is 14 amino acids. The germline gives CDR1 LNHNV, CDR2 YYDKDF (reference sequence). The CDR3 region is CVTGGQGSTDTQYF.

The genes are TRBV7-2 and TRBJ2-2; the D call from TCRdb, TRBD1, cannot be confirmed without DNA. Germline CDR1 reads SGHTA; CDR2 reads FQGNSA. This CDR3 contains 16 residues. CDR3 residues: CASSLPDRGRVGELFF.

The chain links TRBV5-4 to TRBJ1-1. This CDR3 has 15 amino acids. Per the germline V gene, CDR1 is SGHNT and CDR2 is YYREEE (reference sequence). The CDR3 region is CASKEGPLKNTEAFF.

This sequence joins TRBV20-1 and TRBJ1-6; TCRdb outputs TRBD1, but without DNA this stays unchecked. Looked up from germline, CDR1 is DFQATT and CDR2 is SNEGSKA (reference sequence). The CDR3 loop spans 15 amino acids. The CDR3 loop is CSARDRDRGHSPLHF.

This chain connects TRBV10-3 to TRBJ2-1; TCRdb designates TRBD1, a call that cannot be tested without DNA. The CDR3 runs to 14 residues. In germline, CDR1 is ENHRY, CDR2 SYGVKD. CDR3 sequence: CAIDERESRNEQFF.

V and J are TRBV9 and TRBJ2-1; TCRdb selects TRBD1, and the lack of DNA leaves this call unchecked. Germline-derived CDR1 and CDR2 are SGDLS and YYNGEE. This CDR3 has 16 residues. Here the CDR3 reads CASSVNLGLGDNEQFF.

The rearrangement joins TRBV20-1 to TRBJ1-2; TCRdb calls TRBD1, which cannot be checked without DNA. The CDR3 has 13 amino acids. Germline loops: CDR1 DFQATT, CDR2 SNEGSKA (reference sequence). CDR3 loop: CSARFAGENGYTF.

The CDR3 sequence: CASRNRGELNQPQHF. This chain uses TRBV6-2 or TRBV6-3 with TRBJ1-5; absent DNA, TCRdb's TRBD1 call cannot be checked. The CDR3 is 15 amino acids. In germline, CDR1 is MNHEY, CDR2 SVGEGT.

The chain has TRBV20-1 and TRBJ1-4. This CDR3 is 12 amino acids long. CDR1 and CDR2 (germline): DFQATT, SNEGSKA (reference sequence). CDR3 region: CSARDPPERLFF.

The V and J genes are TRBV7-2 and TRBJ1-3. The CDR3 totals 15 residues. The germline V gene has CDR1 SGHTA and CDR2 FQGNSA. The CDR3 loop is CASSSPPLSGNTIYF.